This entry describes one T cell receptor beta chain. Its antigen is as yet unknown. These data come from a study of T-cell memory formation after mild COVID-19. TCRdb analysed the 5' RACE reads with MiXCR anew, one entry per CDR3 protein. The table lists around 430,000 distinct CDR3 sequences, approximately 15% of them singletons, with roughly a fifth in the top ten. Study outcomes and limitations: Second-wave clones peaking on day 37 lacked confirmed SARS-CoV-2 specificity.

Trimming removed 7 bases from V and 0 bases from J, with 20 bases in between. Germline assignment: CDR1 SGHTA and CDR2 FQGNSA. This CDR3 has 17 amino acids. This rearrangement joins TRBV7-2 to TRBJ2-3, with TRBD1 as a possible D gene (6 bases). Specimen: PBMCs or a T cell subset sorted from them (not recorded which). This receptor was taken from a man between 18 and 35 years old who had mild COVID-19 (a few samples of this study predate the infection). Cell type and time point are not known. The CDR3 protein is CASTGQPSLISTDTQYF. The CDR3 nucleotides read TGTGCCAGCACAGGACAGCCAAGCTTAATTAGCACAGATACGCAGTATTTT. Full variable domain (rest looked up from reference TRBV7-2 and TRBJ2-3): GAGVSQSPSNKVTEKGKDVELRCDPISGHTALYWYRQSLGQGLEFLIYFQGNSAPDKSGLPSDRFSAERTGGSVSTLTIQRTQQEDSAVYLCASTGQPSLISTDTQYFGPGTRLTVL.